This TCR beta chain is drawn from a study of blood T cell repertoires in COVID-19. Study-level information: The cDNA or gDNA used as material had been derived from T cells, B-cell-depleted T cells, or PBMCs.

Profiled with immunoSEQ multiplex PCR; TCRdb holds only in-frame clones, not every one. The data contain around 97,000 clones, about 86% of them singletons. This CDR3 has 16 amino acids. Looked up from germline, CDR1 is SEHNR and CDR2 is FQNEAQ (reference sequence). Losses at the gene ends were 2 bases for V and 3 bases for J; bases not matched to a gene: 8. The sample consisted of peripheral blood. The sequence was obtained from a human donor in a cohort sampled during active COVID-19. The rearrangement joins TRBV7-9 to TRBJ2-3; 7 bases map to TRBD2. CDR3 DNA: TGTGCCAGCAGCTTACAGCGGCTAGCGGTAACAGATACGCAGTATTTT. Residues: CASSLQRLAVTDTQYF.